The next 5 T cell receptor beta chains were all read from a single sample in a study of blood T cells in healthy people across ages (dated by TCRdb to between 2015 and 2016). Libraries came from 5' RACE. Sequencing took place on an Illumina HiSeq 2500. A second PCR of roughly 6 to 11 cycles was run with a J-beta primer mix and a sample-barcoded 5' primer. Using fastp trimming at Q25 and MiXCR clonotype assembly, TCRdb reanalyzed the public sequencing data and kept in-frame beta chains. Each entry is one CDR3 protein sequence, shown with its most common DNA and genes. The sample table records about 1.4 million distinct CDR3 sequences; around 59% of these occur just once. Of the sample, 6.5% to 8% falls within the top ten clones. The sequenced sample was blood. The receptors derive from a man younger than 35 in good health.

This chain links TRBV6-1 with TRBJ1-1; D remains ambiguous. Per the germline V gene, CDR1 is MNHNS and CDR2 is SASEGT. Trimming cost V 3 bases and J 2 bases, with 13 bases left between them. CDR3 length equals 15 residues. CDR3 region: CASSEWTLLNTEAFF. CDR3 bases: TGTGCCAGCAGTGAGTGGACCCTCCTAAACACTGAAGCTTTCTTT.

The rearrangement links TRBV12-3 or TRBV12-4 to TRBJ2-5, with a possible D match to TRBD2 (6 bases). The DNA end is a closer match to TRBJ2-7, so the J assignment may be wrong. The CDR3 length is 13 residues. The CDR3 DNA follows: TGTGCCAGCAGTTCTGTGGAGGGTCACGAGCAGTACTTC. This codes for CASSSVEGHEQYF.

The chain recombines TRBV28 with TRBJ1-5; 9 bases map to TRBD1. V lost 6 bases to trimming and J lost 2 bases; unmatched junction nucleotides: 8. From germline, CDR1 is MDHEN and CDR2 SYDVKM. The CDR3 extends over 16 amino acids. CDR3: CASSRGQGWGNQPQHF. In DNA form, the CDR3 reads TGTGCCAGCAGCCGAGGACAGGGGTGGGGCAATCAGCCCCAGCATTTT.

This clonotype was counted only a few times. The V gene is TRBV20-1, the J gene TRBJ1-2; D not resolved. Trimming shortened V by 4 bases and J by 8 bases, and 11 bases separated the two germline ends. This CDR3 comprises 11 residues. Germline lookup yields CDR1 DFQATT and CDR2 SNEGSKA (reference sequence). CDR3 region: CSAKTWEGYTF. In nucleotides, the CDR3 is TGCAGTGCTAAAACTTGGGAAGGCTACACCTTC.

This rearrangement joins TRBV7-9 to TRBJ1-2, with unresolved D. Germline lookup yields CDR1 SEHNR and CDR2 FQNEAQ (reference sequence). The CDR3 extends over 14 amino acids. V was cut by 0 bases and J by 7 bases, with 12 bases left in between. The CDR3: CASSLAPRHSGYTF. CDR3 nucleotides: TGTGCCAGCAGCTTAGCCCCCAGGCATAGTGGCTACACCTTC.